A selection of T cell receptor beta chains follows, all from one sample in a study of beta chain features in type 1 diabetes. Only in-frame clones appear in the TCRdb table, and some are missing; sequencing was by immunoSEQ multiplex PCR. The table records 15,000 or so clones, 60% to 75% of them present only once. Input material: stem cell memory CD4+ T cells from blood. These receptors all stem from a man aged 30 to 39 with type 1 diabetes. CDR3s include the opening cysteine and the closing phenylalanine or tryptophan. D genes are given only for firm matches. Some rows have no size entry. The others give once, few or many, or a class for an expanded clone.

v_call	d_call	clone_size	j_call	cdr3_aa	cdr3_nt
TRBV7-8	-	-	TRBJ2-1	CASSLARGSEQFF	TGTGCCAGCAGCTTAGCGCGGGGTAGCGAGCAGTTCTTC
TRBV5-1	TRBD1	-	TRBJ1-2	CASSPDRDGYTF	TGCGCCAGCAGCCCGGACAGGGATGGCTACACCTTC
TRBV11-2	TRBD1	-	TRBJ1-1	CASSKGGLTEAFF	TGTGCCAGCAGCAAAGGGGGCCTCACTGAAGCTTTCTTT
TRBV29-1	TRBD1	-	TRBJ1-1	CSVQDRELTFF	TGCAGCGTTCAGGACAGGGAGTTGACTTTCTTT
TRBV11-2	-	-	TRBJ2-7	CASSRRPRGSVTYEQYF	TGTGCCAGCAGCCGTAGGCCCCGGGGTAGCGTAACCTACGAGCAGTACTTC
TRBV5-4	-	-	TRBJ2-3	CASSLGRTVTTGDTQYF	TGTGCCAGCAGCCTTGGACGAACCGTGACGACGGGGGATACGCAGTATTTT
TRBV4-3	-	-	TRBJ2-3	CASSQDYRTDTQYF	TGCGCCAGCAGCCAAGACTATCGCACAGATACGCAGTATTTT
TRBV18	-	-	TRBJ1-3	CASSPEQDSGNTIYF	TGTGCCAGCTCACCCGAACAGGACTCTGGAAACACCATATATTTT
TRBV15	-	-	TRBJ1-4	CATSRVRGEGEKLFF	TGTGCCACCAGCAGAGTAAGAGGAGAGGGTGAAAAACTGTTTTTT
TRBV7-3	TRBD2	-	TRBJ2-1	CASSSKAGRWSGEQFF	TGTGCCAGCAGCTCTAAAGCGGGACGGTGGAGTGGGGAGCAGTTCTTC
TRBV5-1	TRBD2	-	TRBJ2-5	CASRRSGRGQETQYF	TGCGCCAGCAGGCGGTCAGGGAGGGGACAAGAGACCCAGTACTTC
TRBV2	TRBD1	few	TRBJ1-1	CASSWDRVDTEAFF	TGTGCCAGCAGTTGGGACAGGGTTGACACTGAAGCTTTCTTT